A single sample is the source of the 3 T cell receptor beta chains below, sequenced in a study of early T cells in non-severe SARS-CoV-2 infection. In TCRdb, the 5' RACE reads were re-called with MiXCR into one record per CDR3 protein. The sample yields approximately 83,000 distinct CDR3 sequences, around 14% seen once. Input material: whole blood. All receptors derive from an adult who was a healthcare worker with PCR-confirmed SARS-CoV-2 infection or an uninfected control (not recorded which).

This clonotype was counted a few times. The CDR3 protein is CASSQNPGTASTDTQYF. For the CDR3, the DNA is TGTGCCAGCAGCCAAAATCCTGGGACCGCTAGCACAGATACGCAGTATTTT. This chain joins TRBV11-2 and TRBJ2-3; D possibly uses TRBD1 or TRBD2 (5 bases each). This CDR3 spans 17 amino acids. V was clipped by 5 bases and J by 0 bases, with 18 bases between them. Germline loops: CDR1 SGHAT, CDR2 FQNNGV.

Points on this clonotype: A much larger clone lies a single base off, so this may be a read error. The V and J genes are TRBV28 and TRBJ2-7, with D unresolved. Germline V gene sequence: CDR1 MDHEN, CDR2 SYDVKM. This CDR3 spans 14 amino acids. V was trimmed by 1 base and J by 0 bases, leaving 7 bases between them. The CDR3 sequence: CASSLSGDSYEQYF. CDR3 nucleotides: TGTGCCAGCAGTTTATCTGGGGACTCCTACGAGCAGTACTTC.

The chain recombines TRBV7-2 with TRBJ2-1; D unclear. V was pared by 1 base and J by 1 base, with 14 bases between. Germline CDR1 reads SGHTA; CDR2 reads FQGNSA. The CDR3 length is 17 residues. The CDR3 spells CASSLVGTARSYNEQFF. The CDR3 region has the DNA TGTGCCAGCAGCTTAGTTGGCACCGCGAGGTCCTACAATGAGCAGTTCTTC. Drawing the rest from reference TRBV7-2 and TRBJ2-1, the complete variable domain is GAGVSQSPSNKVTEKGKDVELRCDPISGHTALYWYRQSLGQGLEFLIYFQGNSAPDKSGLPSDRFSAERTGGSVSTLTIQRTQQEDSAVYLCASSLVGTARSYNEQFFGPGTRLTVL.